This T cell receptor (beta chain) was documented in a study of T cells in Graves' hyperthyroidism and ophthalmopathy (dated by TCRdb to between 2018 and 2020). With regard to the full study: To identify TCR V-J signatures that set the groups apart, the researchers used a discovery cohort of more than 95 patients, made up of around 40 with Graves' ophthalmopathy and some 60 with stable Graves' hyperthyroidism. In several Graves' hyperthyroidism patients, the study also compared T-cell repertoires from thyroid tissue with T-cell repertoires from blood. Whether ophthalmopathy could be predicted prospectively was tested in an independent validation cohort made up of 18 to 20 hyperthyroidism patients plus 17 patients who later progressed to ophthalmopathy. After sampling, hyperthyroidism patients received methimazole starting at 30 mg daily, and ophthalmopathy patients received high-dose intravenous methylprednisolone. TCR Vbeta CDR3 sequencing of 120 to 150 peripheral blood samples (approximately 44 ophthalmopathy, roughly 74 hyperthyroidism and roughly 17 progressor patients) is reported in the paper. The roughly 90 discovery patients were divided at random into training and test sets in a 7:3 ratio.

Trimming at the junction amounts to 4 bases on V and 4 bases on J, and the germline ends lie 14 bases apart. The germline V gene supplies CDR1 SGHRS and CDR2 YFSETQ. Including cysteine and phenylalanine, the CDR3 has 14 amino acids. The CDR3 DNA has 42 bases and is translated from base 1. This clonotype was counted at least ten times. Its specific antigen is unknown. No base qualities exist here, and no much larger clone lies one base off it. General conclusions and limits of the study: A model built on a 13 V-J signature distinguished ophthalmopathy from stable hyperthyroidism, reaching around 90% sensitivity and around 81% specificity in cross-validation and 80%/75% in testing. Sample size was not statistically predetermined, and investigators were not blinded to group allocation. Most expanded thyroid clonotypes (frequency above 0.001) were also found in blood, which suggests that blood repertoires may mirror thyroid immune responses. In validation, progression to ophthalmopathy was predicted by the model with around 71% sensitivity and 72% to 85% specificity, a median of about 6.4 months before onset.

Patients with uncontrolled infections, other autoimmune diseases, pregnancy or lactation were excluded. Diagnoses were based on clinical symptoms, serum thyroxine and TRAb, thyroid ultrasound and orbital computed tomography. Trizol reagent was used to extract total RNA, and RNA quality was then checked on an Agilent 2100 Bioanalyzer. TCR beta CDR3 regions were amplified from RNA transcripts. A first-round RT-PCR of the TCR CDR3 used the HTBI primer set with the Qiagen OneStep RT-PCR kit. Libraries were constructed in a second round of multiplex PCR, after which size selection and purification were carried out. Paired-end sequencing of the libraries was performed with 100 bp reads on an Illumina HiSeq2000. Under the source paper's analysis protocol: SOAPnuke was used to process the raw data, removing reads that contained adapters or uncalled bases, had a mean Phred below 15, or lacked an exact match to the constant primer or identifier. COPE v1.2.5 was used to merge high-quality paired reads, and clonotypes were defined as unique nucleotide sequences. Clonotypes were aligned to IMGT TRBV, TRBD and TRBJ reference segments using MiTCR v1.1. Analysis was restricted to V-J combinations with a frequency above 0.0001, which covered 98% to 99.2% of repertoires. The TCS score was defined as the ratio of F50 (clonal expansion) to E x V (chaos), calculated using BLOSUM62-based TCRdist between CDR3 peptides within each V-J. Welch's t-statistics and random forest reduced roughly 530 V-J features to 10 to 15, which were used in a naive Bayes classifier (R e1071). Thyroid-blood repertoire similarity was quantified with the Morisita-Horn index. TCRdb trimmed public reads at Q25 via fastp, called clones via MiXCR and kept in-frame beta chains. Rows with a matching CDR3 protein are joined into one entry that keeps the most common DNA and genes. TCRdb's processing, not the authors', yielded these V and J calls. This sample has fewer than 650,000 distinct CDR3 sequences in its table, and 40% to 50% of those were observed once. Around two fifths of the sample is taken by the ten largest.

Here the chain combines TRBV5-1 and TRBJ2-5; a tentative D match to TRBD1 spans 6 bases. The specimen was peripheral blood or thyroid tissue (not recorded which). The TCR originated in an adult woman with Graves' disease, either hyperthyroidism or ophthalmopathy (not recorded which). CDR3 region: CASSLTGSGETQYF. The DNA sequence follows: TGCGCCAGCAGCCTAACAGGGAGTGGAGAGACCCAGTACTTC.